Following are 11 T cell receptor beta chains from one sample sequenced in a study of OX40 agonist ivuxolimab in advanced cancers. Using immunoSEQ multiplex PCR, the repertoire was profiled, and TCRdb retains in-frame clones only, with some absent. This repertoire shows 20,000 to 30,000 clones, roughly 80% found once; its top ten account for roughly 12%. The sample consisted of CD4+ or CD8+ T cells sorted from blood, taken in a trial of the OX40 agonist ivuxolimab. The receptors originated from an adult with an advanced solid tumor such as melanoma, head and neck, liver or kidney cancer.

This chain joins TRBV7-5 and TRBJ1-5; TRBD1 was called by the table and not checked on the DNA. TRBV7-5 is labeled a pseudogene. The CDR3 contains 17 residues. CDR3 region: CVRSPDSGSNSNQPQHF. Here the CDR3 DNA reads TGTGTCAGAAGCCCGGACAGTGGGTCCAATAGCAATCAGCCCCAGCATTTT.

The gene calls are TRBV6-1 and TRBJ1-1; D is possibly TRBD1 (5 bases). This CDR3 region has 13 residues. The germline gives CDR1 MNHNS, CDR2 SASEGT. The germline V and J ends were trimmed by 7 bases and 0 bases, with 9 bases remaining between them. CDR3 sequence: CASIEGLNTEAFF. CDR3 DNA: TGTGCCAGCATCGAGGGACTGAACACTGAAGCTTTCTTT.

CDR3 DNA sequence: TGCAGCGCTACAGGGGGAGGTCGCAATCAGCCCCAGCATTTT. Translating it yields CSATGGGRNQPQHF. The rearrangement joins TRBV29-1 to TRBJ1-5, with 8 bases fitting TRBD1. The germline V gene has CDR1 SQVTM and CDR2 ANQGSEA. V shed 7 bases and J 2 bases; nucleotides not matched to a gene: 7. The CDR3 extends over 14 amino acids. Drawing the rest from reference TRBV29-1 and TRBJ1-5, the complete variable domain is SAVISQKPSRDICQRGTSLTIQCQVDSQVTMMFWYRQQPGQSLTLIATANQGSEATYESGFVIDKFPISRPNLTFSTLTVSNMSPEDSSIYLCSATGGGRNQPQHFGDGTRLSIL.

The chain is built from TRBV5-1 and TRBJ1-2; 8 nucleotides line up with TRBD1. The germline CDR1 and CDR2 sequences are SGHRS and YFSETQ. The CDR3 covers 15 residues. With 4 bases clipped from V and 1 base from J, the junction kept 6 bases outside the gene matches. For the CDR3, the DNA is TGCGCCAGCAGCCCAGGCACAGGGGGTAACTATGGCTACACCTTC. Encoded protein: CASSPGTGGNYGYTF.

The chain couples TRBV5-1 to TRBJ2-5, with TRBD1 matching 7 bases. Trimming cost V 4 bases and J 1 base; bases outside gene matches: 4. The CDR3 consists of 14 residues. Germline values: CDR1 SGHRS, CDR2 YFSETQ. This CDR3 reads CASSGGTVQETQYF. CDR3 DNA sequence: TGCGCCAGCAGCGGTGGGACAGTCCAAGAGACCCAGTACTTC. The full variable domain, rest sourced from reference TRBV5-1 and TRBJ2-5, is KAGVTQTPRYLIKTRGQQVTLSCSPISGHRSVSWYQQTPGQGLQFLFEYFSETQRNKGNFPGRFSGRQFSNSRSEMNVSTLELGDSALYLCASSGGTVQETQYFGPGTRLLVL.

The chain recombines TRBV19 with TRBJ1-5, with TRBD1 as a possible D gene (6 bases). V was cut by 5 bases and J by 9 bases, with 14 bases left in between. Looked up from germline, CDR1 is LNHDA and CDR2 is SQIVND (reference sequence). This CDR3 region has 13 residues. The CDR3 spells CASSLQGRLPQHF. The CDR3 DNA is TGTGCCAGTAGTCTCCAGGGGAGGTTGCCCCAGCATTTT.

This chain links TRBV18 with TRBJ1-4, with a weak D call TRBD1 (5 bases). V was cut by 2 bases and J by 6 bases, with 10 bases left in between. The CDR3 runs to 14 residues. Germline V gene sequence: CDR1 KGHSH, CDR2 LQKENI. The CDR3 region is CASSPKGGDEKLFF. The CDR3 nucleotides read TGTGCCAGCTCACCAAAGGGAGGGGATGAAAAACTGTTTTTT.

This rearrangement joins TRBV7-2 to TRBJ2-2; D call uncertain. This CDR3 region has 14 residues. The V and J ends lost 5 bases and 3 bases respectively, with 10 bases between them. Germline CDR1 reads SGHTA; CDR2 reads FQGNSA. CDR3 sequence: CASSRTTHTGELFF. In DNA form, the CDR3 reads TGTGCCAGCAGCCGTACGACACACACCGGGGAGCTGTTTTTT.

This rearrangement joins TRBV25-1 to TRBJ1-5, with a possible D match to TRBD1 (5 bases). Trimming left V 4 bases short and J 4 bases short, with 11 bases between. The CDR3 is made up of 14 amino acids. Looked up from germline, CDR1 is MGHDK and CDR2 is SYGVNS. The CDR3 protein is CASSAPGGNQPQHF. Here the CDR3 DNA reads TGTGCCAGCAGTGCCCCTGGGGGGAATCAGCCCCAGCATTTT.

By proportion, this clone is medium-sized. V and J are TRBV10-2 and TRBJ2-7; the D is unclear. The CDR3 contains 14 residues. Trimming cost V 1 base and J 3 bases, with 10 bases left between them. Germline values: CDR1 WSHSY, CDR2 SAAADI. CDR3 protein: CASSEYSEDYEQYF. CDR3 nucleotide sequence: TGCGCCAGCAGTGAGTATTCAGAAGACTACGAGCAGTACTTC.

The rearrangement links TRBV5-1 to TRBJ2-3; tentative D call: TRBD2 (6 bases). Trimming took 4 bases from V and 0 from J, leaving 9 bases between them. Germline V gives CDR1 SGHRS, CDR2 YFSETQ. The CDR3 length is 14 residues. DNA for the CDR3: TGCGCCAGCAGCATGGGGGGTAGCACAGATACGCAGTATTTT. Amino acids: CASSMGGSTDTQYF.